These T cell receptor beta chains were read from a single sample in a study of sequential checkpoint blockade in melanoma. This table comes from immunoSEQ multiplex PCR, and its TCRdb copy is limited to in-frame clones, with some not included. In the table there are approximately 8,000 clones, 28% of which are singletons. Specimen: tumor tissue (inferred from file names), collected from a patient given nivolumab and ipilimumab in sequence. These receptors came from a human donor with melanoma. CDR3s include the opening cysteine and the closing phenylalanine or tryptophan.

15	TRBJ2-3	TRBV30	CAWGSTGGGTDTQYF
13	TRBJ2-1	TRBV12-5	CASKLLGYNEQFF
14	TRBJ2-5	TRBV6-8	CAIKQGDPSETQYF
13	TRBJ2-7	TRBV19	CASSIVTSDEQYF
19	TRBJ2-1	TRBV6-1	CASSEAGLAGGPFDNEQFF
14	TRBJ2-2	TRBV6-8	CASRRQQNTGELFF
11	TRBJ2-1	TRBV19	CASSRSNEQFF
13	TRBJ1-6	TRBV6-8	CASSGNRGSPLHF
12	TRBJ2-3	TRBV12-5	CASSRGGDTQYF
14	TRBJ2-7	TRBV11-3	CASSLGQGRYEQYF
17	TRBJ1-2	TRBV11-3	CASSSRLQGGKGYGYTF
14	TRBJ2-7	TRBV6-8	CASSPRRDSYEQYF
13	TRBJ1-5	TRBV6-8	CASSLIGSQPQHF
15	TRBJ2-3	TRBV9	CASSPDTITTDTQYF
16	TRBJ2-2	TRBV30	CAWTTRDILQRGELFF
13	TRBJ2-5	TRBV6-8	CASSRGYDETQYF
15	TRBJ2-1	TRBV6-8	CASRISGSGYNEQFF
14	TRBJ2-1	TRBV7-6	CASSLGTGHNEQFF
14	TRBJ1-2	TRBV14	CASSPQGSGYGYTF
15	TRBJ2-7	TRBV6-8	CASRTTGTGSYEQYF
17	TRBJ2-4	TRBV6-8	CASSDPLRGLAKNIQYF
14	TRBJ2-4	TRBV19	CASSSGRANNIQYF
13	TRBJ2-5	TRBV12-5	CASAVREQETQYF